The T cell receptor (beta chain) described here comes from a study of T cell responses to AZD1222 COVID-19 vaccine. Study-level results: Only 5 or 6 people who got AZD1222 tested seropositive at baseline. Nearly half of unique spike-specific TCRs reportedly avoided B.1.351 and B.1.1.7 mutated regions.

CDR3 length: 16 residues. CDR1 and CDR2 (germline): SGHRS, YFSETQ. V trimming: 4 bases; J trimming: 0 bases; junction bases outside the gene matches: 3. In regard to this clone: The target antigen is unknown.

Libraries were prepared by immunoSEQ multiplex PCR; TCRdb keeps only in-frame clonotypes and omits some of them. The table has about 140,000 clones, more than 85% seen once. The TCR sequence derives from an adult in good health. The starting material was peripheral blood, obtained on day 0 of MenACWY control vaccination. The rearrangement links TRBV5-1 to TRBJ1-4; TRBD1 matches at 10 bases. Written as DNA, the CDR3 is TGCGCCAGCAGCATGGACAGGGGGGCAACTAATGAAAAACTGTTTTTT. The encoded protein is CASSMDRGATNEKLFF.